The 5 T cell receptor beta chains reported below all come from one sample, sequenced in a study of blood T cell repertoires in COVID-19. Clones were read by immunoSEQ multiplex PCR, and TCRdb kept only the in-frame ones, dropping some. The sample lists around 97,000 clones; more than 80% were seen once. The sample consisted of peripheral blood. The receptor source for this set is a human donor in a cohort sampled during active COVID-19.

In nucleotides, the CDR3 is TGTGCCAGCAGTGTACAGGGCTGGAGCTATGGCTACACCTTC. It codes for CASSVQGWSYGYTF. The rearrangement uses TRBV2 and TRBJ1-2, with D possibly TRBD1 on 6 matching bases. The length of the CDR3 is 14 residues. The germline V gene has CDR1 SNHLY and CDR2 FYNNEI. Trimming shortened V by 4 bases and J by 4 bases, and 13 bases separated the two germline ends.

The sample holds one count of this clone. The sample holds other DNA sequences that translate to the same CDR3. This chain links TRBV2 with TRBJ2-7; tentatively, D is TRBD1 (6 bases). This CDR3 is built from 12 residues. Per the germline V gene, CDR1 is SNHLY and CDR2 is FYNNEI. Trimming removed 6 bases at V and 2 bases at J, with 8 bases between. CDR3: CASRGGPYEQYF. In DNA, the CDR3 is TGTGCCAGCAGAGGGGGACCCTACGAGCAGTACTTC.

The chain has TRBV5-1 and TRBJ2-3; no clear D gene. The germline gives CDR1 SGHRS, CDR2 YFSETQ. The germline V and J ends were trimmed by 0 bases and 2 bases, with 7 bases remaining between them. The CDR3 length is 14 residues. CDR3 residues: CASSLEHSTDTQYF. The CDR3 DNA follows: TGCGCCAGCAGCTTGGAGCACTCCACAGATACGCAGTATTTT.

The J gene is TRBJ2-2, the V gene TRBV5-1; possible D gene TRBD1, 5 bases. V shed 0 bases and J shed 2 bases, with 11 bases lying between them. The CDR3 loop spans 16 amino acids. Germline V gene data show CDR1 as SGHRS and CDR2 as YFSETQ. The DNA for the CDR3 is TGCGCCAGCAGCTTGGTTCCTGGGGCTAACACCGGGGAGCTGTTTTTT. Residues: CASSLVPGANTGELFF.

This chain uses TRBV30 with TRBJ1-2, with D perhaps matching TRBD1 (6 bases). This CDR3 region has 16 residues. In germline, CDR1 is GTSNPN, CDR2 SVGIG (reference sequence). The V gene lost 1 base and the J gene lost 7 bases, with 22 bases spanning the gap. The CDR3 region has the DNA TGTGCCTGGAGTGGCGGGGGCAGTGGATGGGGTGTTGGCTACACCTTC. It codes for CAWSGGGSGWGVGYTF.